Following are 7 T cell receptor beta chains from one sample sequenced in a study of human T cells and chemical hapten exposure. In TCRdb, the RACE reads were re-called with MiXCR into one record per CDR3 protein. The sample includes roughly 38,000 distinct CDR3 sequences, more than 8% of them seen just once. Time point: patch test 3, about 24 weeks after DPC sensitization. The treatment is: therapeutic diphenylcyclopropenone sensitization with weekly scalp DPC. The template was total RNA from unfractionated whole blood. This material consisted of whole blood, taken in connection with sensitization to the hapten diphenylcyclopropenone (DPC). These TCRs come from a man aged 50-59 years with alopecia areata. Some clones in this sample may be carry-over from other donors' samples.

This clonotype has ten or more counts. The chain joins TRBV6-4 to TRBJ1-2, with TRBD1 identical over 7 bases. Germline trimming cut 4 bases from V and 3 bases from J; bases unmatched to any gene: 2. Germline V gene data show CDR1 as MRHNA and CDR2 as SNTAGT. The CDR3 spans 13 residues. In DNA form, the CDR3 reads TGTGCCAGCAGTGGTGACAGGGACTATGGCTACACCTTC. This encodes CASSGDRDYGYTF.

The V and J genes are TRBV27 and TRBJ1-2; D is uncertain. V was cut by 6 bases and J by 2 bases, with 16 bases left in between. From germline, CDR1 is MNHEY and CDR2 SMNVEV (reference sequence). The CDR3 spans 15 residues. In DNA, the CDR3 is TGTGCCAGCAGCCCTACCGTTCAGAGAAACTATGGCTACACCTTC. Translation: CASSPTVQRNYGYTF.

This clonotype has more than one count but fewer than ten. V usage is TRBV28 and J usage is TRBJ2-3; 7 bases agree with TRBD2. This CDR3 comprises 13 residues. After removal of 4 bases from V and 6 bases from J, the junction contained 4 bases not matched to a gene. Germline V gives CDR1 MDHEN, CDR2 SYDVKM. Here the CDR3 reads CASSWTSLDTQYF. The CDR3 DNA follows: TGTGCCAGCAGTTGGACTAGTCTGGATACGCAGTATTTT.

This clonotype was recorded many times. The CDR3: CASKGTLYTGELFF. The CDR3 DNA reads as TGTGCCAGCAAAGGGACACTTTACACCGGGGAGCTGTTTTTT. The chain is built from TRBV27 and TRBJ2-2; a weak D match, TRBD1 (6 bases). V was cut by 7 bases and J by 3 bases, with 12 bases left in between. The CDR3 is made up of 14 amino acids. CDR1 MNHEY and CDR2 SMNVEV come from the germline V gene (reference sequence).

This sequence joins TRBV6-6 and TRBJ1-2; D not certain. V gave up 6 bases and J gave up 2 bases, with 4 bases separating them. The CDR3 runs to 11 residues. CDR1 and CDR2 (germline): MNHNY, SVGAGI (reference sequence). This CDR3 is CASSENYGYTF. In DNA, the CDR3 is TGTGCCAGCAGCGAAAACTATGGCTACACCTTC.

This clonotype was seen a few times. The chain couples TRBV20-1 to TRBJ2-1; D not certain. Trimming stripped 2 bases from V and 6 bases from J, with 8 bases between. Per germline, CDR1 DFQATT and CDR2 SNEGSKA (reference sequence). This CDR3 is built from 12 residues. The CDR3 nucleotides read TGCAGTGCTAGACGTCGGAGCAATGAGCAGTTCTTC. Protein: CSARRRSNEQFF.

In its sample, this clonotype was seen many times. This rearrangement joins TRBV29-1 to TRBJ2-3; 7 nucleotides agree with TRBD1. Germline lookup yields CDR1 SQVTM and CDR2 ANQGSEA. The CDR3 runs to 13 residues. J gave up 4 bases and V 6 bases, and 7 bases lay outside the gene matches. In DNA, the CDR3 is TGCAGCGTCCGGGACAGTGACCCAGATACGCAGTATTTT. It translates to CSVRDSDPDTQYF.